This entry lists 13 T cell receptor beta chains sequenced from one sample in a study of PD-1 blockade in classical Hodgkin lymphoma. Each patient relapsed following autologous stem cell transplantation, and prior brentuximab vedotin exposure differed. The method was immunoSEQ multiplex PCR; TCRdb's version includes in-frame clones alone and lacks a portion of them. This table holds about 93,000 clones, roughly 76% found once. The source was peripheral blood mononuclear cells (PBMCs), collected before the second cycle of nivolumab. The receptor source for this set is a human donor with classical Hodgkin lymphoma.

The V and J genes are TRBV6-5 and TRBJ2-2, with TRBD2 matching over 11 bases. J lost 1 base, V lost 5 bases, and 0 bases had no gene match. This CDR3 has 15 amino acids. CDR1 is MNHEY and CDR2 is SVGAGI in the germline V gene. CDR3 nucleotide sequence: TGTGCCAGCAGTGGGACTAGCGGGAACACCGGGGAGCTGTTTTTT. Its translation: CASSGTSGNTGELFF.

The chain couples TRBV10-3 to TRBJ2-5; the match to TRBD2 covers 7 bases. Germline values: CDR1 ENHRY, CDR2 SYGVKD. The CDR3 is 16 residues long. The J segment lost 5 bases and the V segment lost 3 bases, leaving 12 bases of the junction unmatched. Here the CDR3 reads CAISDPLGRGGETQYF. The CDR3 nucleotides are TGTGCCATCAGTGACCCGCTGGGGAGGGGAGGGGAGACCCAGTACTTC.

The V and J genes are TRBV29-1 and TRBJ2-3; TRBD2 agrees at 7 bases. The CDR3 loop spans 13 amino acids. Trimming at V came to 3 bases and at J to 1 base, leaving 1 base not matched to a gene. CDR1 and CDR2 (germline): SQVTM, ANQGSEA. CDR3 coding DNA: TGCAGCGTTGAGGGAGGGGGCACAGATACGCAGTATTTT. This encodes CSVEGGGTDTQYF.

The chain links TRBV7-8 to TRBJ2-7; no definite D call. The CDR3 runs 15 residues. Germline V gene data show CDR1 as SGHVS and CDR2 as FQNEAQ. Trimming removed 1 base from V and 4 bases from J, with 14 bases in between. The CDR3 loop is CASSLEAYSTYEQYF. In nucleotides, the CDR3 is TGTGCCAGCAGCTTAGAGGCCTATAGTACGTACGAGCAGTACTTC. Looking up the rest from reference TRBV7-8 and TRBJ2-7 gives the full variable domain: GAGVSQSPRYKVAKRGQDVALRCDPISGHVSLFWYQQALGQGPEFLTYFQNEAQLDKSGLPSDRFFAERPEGSVSTLKIQRTQQEDSAVYLCASSLEAYSTYEQYFGPGTRLTVT.

The chain is built from TRBV5-4 and TRBJ1-4; D call uncertain. This CDR3 is 14 amino acids long. Trimming took 0 bases from V and 4 from J, leaving 7 bases between them. Germline lookup yields CDR1 SGHNT and CDR2 YYREEE (reference sequence). The CDR3 sequence is CASSLDRVNEKLFF. The CDR3 coding sequence is TGTGCCAGCAGCTTGGACAGAGTTAATGAAAAACTGTTTTTT.

The V and J genes are TRBV19 and TRBJ2-2; 13 bases match TRBD2. CDR3 size: 15 residues. Germline V CDR1 and CDR2: LNHDA, SQIVND (reference sequence). V was clipped by 6 bases and J by 5 bases; unmatched bases: 3. CDR3 in amino acids: CASRGLAGETGELFF. For the CDR3, the DNA is TGTGCCAGTAGAGGACTAGCGGGAGAGACCGGGGAGCTGTTTTTT.

The chain uses TRBV5-1 and TRBJ2-2; the match to TRBD2 covers 12 bases. Germline assignment: CDR1 SGHRS and CDR2 YFSETQ. The CDR3 extends over 16 amino acids. Unmatched junction bases numbered 4, after V lost 3 bases and J lost 4 bases. The DNA for the CDR3 is TGCGCCAGCAGCTCCGGGACTAGCGGGCTCACCGGGGAGCTGTTTTTT. Its protein is CASSSGTSGLTGELFF. Full variable domain (missing parts from reference TRBV5-1 and TRBJ2-2): KAGVTQTPRYLIKTRGQQVTLSCSPISGHRSVSWYQQTPGQGLQFLFEYFSETQRNKGNFPGRFSGRQFSNSRSEMNVSTLELGDSALYLCASSSGTSGLTGELFFGEGSRLTVL.

The V call is TRBV11-2, the J call TRBJ1-4, with 7 nucleotides matching TRBD1. CDR3 length: 15 residues. V was pared by 6 bases and J by 4 bases, with 8 bases of the junction left unmatched. CDR1 and CDR2 (germline): SGHAT, FQNNGV. The CDR3 DNA sequence: TGTGCCAGCAGTCCGAGGACAGGAAATAATGAAAAACTGTTTTTT. Protein product: CASSPRTGNNEKLFF.

CDR3 nucleotides: TGTGCCAGCAGCTTAGGGGACAGGGCTTTGCACGAGCAGTACTTC. Its translation: CASSLGDRALHEQYF. This sequence joins TRBV7-2 and TRBJ2-7; 9 nucleotides agree with TRBD1. Germline V gene data show CDR1 as SGHTA and CDR2 as FQGNSA. CDR3 length: 15 residues. V was clipped by 1 base and J by 5 bases; unmatched bases: 6.

V is TRBV7-9 and J is TRBJ2-3, with a possible D match to TRBD2 (6 bases). CDR3 size: 14 residues. The V end lost 4 bases, the J end lost 3 bases, and 11 bases lay between the germline ends. CDR1 and CDR2 (germline): SEHNR, FQNEAQ (reference sequence). The CDR3 DNA follows: TGTGCCAGCAGCTGGGACGGGAGTACAGATACGCAGTATTTT. It is translated as CASSWDGSTDTQYF.

The CDR3 region is CASSTKGGGGTEAFF. The CDR3 coding sequence is TGTGCCAGCAGCACGAAAGGGGGCGGCGGCACTGAAGCTTTCTTT. The chain links TRBV7-8 to TRBJ1-1; TRBD1 matches at 7 bases. V was clipped by 5 bases and J by 4 bases; unmatched bases: 10. CDR3 size: 15 residues. Germline V gene lookup returns CDR1 SGHVS and CDR2 FQNEAQ.

This clone was picked up one time. The chain uses TRBV7-9 and TRBJ2-2; the D is unclear. CDR1 is SEHNR and CDR2 is FQNEAQ in the germline V gene (reference sequence). CDR3 length: 17 amino acids. V lost 1 base, J lost 0 bases, and 12 bases lay in between. In DNA, the CDR3 is TGTGCCAGCAGCTTAGTTTTGACGCCAGCGAACACCGGGGAGCTGTTTTTT. Translating gives CASSLVLTPANTGELFF.

V gene TRBV5-1 combines with J gene TRBJ1-5, with unresolved D. The V gene's germline CDR1 is SGHRS and CDR2 YFSETQ. With 1 base removed from V and 6 bases from J, the gap between germline ends came to 14 bases. The CDR3 contains 15 residues. CDR3 protein: CASSLQGLGGQPQHF. The CDR3 region has the DNA TGCGCCAGCAGCTTGCAAGGGTTAGGAGGTCAGCCCCAGCATTTT.